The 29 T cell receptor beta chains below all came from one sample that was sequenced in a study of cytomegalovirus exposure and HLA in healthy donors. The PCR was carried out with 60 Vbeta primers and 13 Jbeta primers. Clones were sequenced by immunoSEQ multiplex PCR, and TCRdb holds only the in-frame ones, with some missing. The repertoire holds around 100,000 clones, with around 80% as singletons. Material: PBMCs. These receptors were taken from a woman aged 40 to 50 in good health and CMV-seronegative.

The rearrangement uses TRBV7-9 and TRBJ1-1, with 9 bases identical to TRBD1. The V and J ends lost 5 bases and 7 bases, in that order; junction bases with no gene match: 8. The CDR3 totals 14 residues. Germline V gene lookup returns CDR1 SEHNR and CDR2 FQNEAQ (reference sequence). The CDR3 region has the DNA TGTGCCAGCAGCCTTTCCGGGACAGGGATTGAAGCTTTCTTT. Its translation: CASSLSGTGIEAFF.

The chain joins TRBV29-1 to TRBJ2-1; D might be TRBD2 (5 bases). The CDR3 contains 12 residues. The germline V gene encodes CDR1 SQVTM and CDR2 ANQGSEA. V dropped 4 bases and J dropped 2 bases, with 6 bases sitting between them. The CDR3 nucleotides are TGCAGCGTTGCACTAGCCTACAATGAGCAGTTCTTC. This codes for CSVALAYNEQFF.

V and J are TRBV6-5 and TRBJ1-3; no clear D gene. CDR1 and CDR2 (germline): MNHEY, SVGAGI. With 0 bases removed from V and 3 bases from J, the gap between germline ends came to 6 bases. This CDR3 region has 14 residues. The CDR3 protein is CASSYSTVGNTIYF. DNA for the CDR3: TGTGCCAGCAGTTACTCGACTGTTGGAAACACCATATATTTT.

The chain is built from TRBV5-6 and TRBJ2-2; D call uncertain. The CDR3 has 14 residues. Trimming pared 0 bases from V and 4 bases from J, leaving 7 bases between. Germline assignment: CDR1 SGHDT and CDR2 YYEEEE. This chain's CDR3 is CASSLESGTGELFF. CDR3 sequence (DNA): TGTGCCAGCAGCTTGGAATCGGGCACCGGGGAGCTGTTTTTT.

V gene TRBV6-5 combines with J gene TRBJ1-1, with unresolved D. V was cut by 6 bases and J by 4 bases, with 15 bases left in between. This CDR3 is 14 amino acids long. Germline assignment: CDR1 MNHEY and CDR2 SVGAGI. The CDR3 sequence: CASSPHQSATEAFF. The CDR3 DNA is TGTGCCAGCAGCCCCCACCAGAGCGCCACTGAAGCTTTCTTT.

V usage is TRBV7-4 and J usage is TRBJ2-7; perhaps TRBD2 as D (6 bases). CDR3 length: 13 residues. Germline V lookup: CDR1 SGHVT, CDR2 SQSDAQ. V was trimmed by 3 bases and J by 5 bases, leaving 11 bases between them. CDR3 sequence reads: CASSFAGPDEQYF. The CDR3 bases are TGTGCCAGCAGCTTCGCGGGACCAGACGAGCAGTACTTC.

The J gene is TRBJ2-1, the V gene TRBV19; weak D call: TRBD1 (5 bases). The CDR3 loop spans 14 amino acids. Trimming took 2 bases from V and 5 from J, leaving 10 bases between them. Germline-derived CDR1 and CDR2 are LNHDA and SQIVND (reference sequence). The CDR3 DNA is TGTGCCAGTAGTATAATGGCAGGGAACAATGAGCAGTTCTTC. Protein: CASSIMAGNNEQFF.

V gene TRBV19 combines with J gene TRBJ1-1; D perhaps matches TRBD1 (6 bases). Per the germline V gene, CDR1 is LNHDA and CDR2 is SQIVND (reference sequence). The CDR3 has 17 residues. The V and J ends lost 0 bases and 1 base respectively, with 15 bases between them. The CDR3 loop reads CASSIDRHRDRNTEAFF. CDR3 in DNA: TGTGCCAGTAGTATAGATCGTCACAGGGACCGGAACACTGAAGCTTTCTTT.

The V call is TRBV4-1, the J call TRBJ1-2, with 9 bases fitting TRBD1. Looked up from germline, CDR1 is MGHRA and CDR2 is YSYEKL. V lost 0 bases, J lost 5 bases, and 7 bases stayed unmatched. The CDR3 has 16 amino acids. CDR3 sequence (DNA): TGCGCCAGCAGCCAAGAAGCCTCCGGGACAGGGTATGGCTACACCTTC. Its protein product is CASSQEASGTGYGYTF.

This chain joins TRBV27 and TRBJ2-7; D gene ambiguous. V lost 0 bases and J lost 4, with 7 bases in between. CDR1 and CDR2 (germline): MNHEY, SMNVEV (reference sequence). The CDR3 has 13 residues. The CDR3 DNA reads TGTGCCAGCAGTTTATCGCCAGCGTACGAGCAGTACTTC. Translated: CASSLSPAYEQYF.

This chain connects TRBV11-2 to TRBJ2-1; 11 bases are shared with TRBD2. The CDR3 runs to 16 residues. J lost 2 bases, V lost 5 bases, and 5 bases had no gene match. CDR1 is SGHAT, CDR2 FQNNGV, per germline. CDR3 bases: TGTGCCAGCAGCCATCAACTAGCGGGAGCCTACAATGAGCAGTTCTTC. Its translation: CASSHQLAGAYNEQFF.

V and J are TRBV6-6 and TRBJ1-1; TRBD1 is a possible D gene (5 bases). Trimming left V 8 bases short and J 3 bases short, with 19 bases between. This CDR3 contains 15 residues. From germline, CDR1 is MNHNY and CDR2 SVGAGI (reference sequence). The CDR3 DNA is TGTGCCAGCTCGGGGGGGTTGGGGAGCGACACTGAAGCTTTCTTT. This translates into CASSGGLGSDTEAFF.

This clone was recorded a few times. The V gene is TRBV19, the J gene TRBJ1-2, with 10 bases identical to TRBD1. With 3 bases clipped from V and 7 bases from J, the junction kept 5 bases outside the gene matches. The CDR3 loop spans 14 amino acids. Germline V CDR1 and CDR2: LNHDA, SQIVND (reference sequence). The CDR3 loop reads CASSIGTGAGGYTF. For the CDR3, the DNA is TGTGCCAGTAGTATTGGGACAGGGGCCGGTGGCTACACCTTC. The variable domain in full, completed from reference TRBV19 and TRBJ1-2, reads DGGITQSPKYLFRKEGQNVTLSCEQNLNHDAMYWYRQDPGQGLRLIYYSQIVNDFQKGDIAEGYSVSREKKESFPLTVTSAQKNPTAFYLCASSIGTGAGGYTFGSGTRLTVV.

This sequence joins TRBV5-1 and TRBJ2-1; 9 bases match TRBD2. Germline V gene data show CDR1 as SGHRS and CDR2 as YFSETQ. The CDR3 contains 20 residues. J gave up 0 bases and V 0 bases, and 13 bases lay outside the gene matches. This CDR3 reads CASSLAGGLATTSSYNEQFF. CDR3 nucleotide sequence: TGCGCCAGCAGCTTGGCCGGTGGACTAGCGACCACCAGCTCCTACAATGAGCAGTTCTTC.

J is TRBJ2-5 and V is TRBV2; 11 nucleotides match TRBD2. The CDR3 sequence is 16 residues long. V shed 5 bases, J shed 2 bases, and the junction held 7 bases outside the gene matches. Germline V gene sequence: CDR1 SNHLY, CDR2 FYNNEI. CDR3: CASSRPGLAEQETQYF. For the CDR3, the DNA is TGTGCCAGCAGTCGACCGGGACTAGCGGAACAAGAGACCCAGTACTTC.

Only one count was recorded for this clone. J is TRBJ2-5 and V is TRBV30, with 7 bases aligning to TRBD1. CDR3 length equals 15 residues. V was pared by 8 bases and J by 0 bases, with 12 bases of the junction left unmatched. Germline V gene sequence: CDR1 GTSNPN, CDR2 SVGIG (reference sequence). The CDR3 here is CAAWVDRTYQETQYF. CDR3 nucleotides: TGTGCCGCGTGGGTGGACAGGACGTACCAAGAGACCCAGTACTTC.

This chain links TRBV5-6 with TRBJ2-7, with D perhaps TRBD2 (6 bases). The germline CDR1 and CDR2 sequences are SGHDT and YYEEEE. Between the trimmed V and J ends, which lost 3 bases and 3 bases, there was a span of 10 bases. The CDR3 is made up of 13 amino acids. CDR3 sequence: CASSSTGGYEQYF. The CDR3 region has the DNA TGTGCCAGCAGCTCCACCGGGGGCTACGAGCAGTACTTC.

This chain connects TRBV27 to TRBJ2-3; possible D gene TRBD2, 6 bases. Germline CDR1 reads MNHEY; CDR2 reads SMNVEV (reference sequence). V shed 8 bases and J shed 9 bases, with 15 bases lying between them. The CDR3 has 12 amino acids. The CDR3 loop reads CASLAEAGTQYF. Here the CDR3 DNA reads TGTGCCAGCTTAGCGGAAGCAGGGACGCAGTATTTT.

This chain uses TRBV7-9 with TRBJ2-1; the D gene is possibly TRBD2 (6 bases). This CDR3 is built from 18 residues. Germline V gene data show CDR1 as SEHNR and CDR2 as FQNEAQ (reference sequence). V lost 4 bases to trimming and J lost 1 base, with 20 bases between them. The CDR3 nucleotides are TGTGCCAGCAGCTCGAACACGCTAGCGCGGGTATCCTACAATGAGCAGTTCTTC. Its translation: CASSSNTLARVSYNEQFF.

The CDR3 reads CSARDEEAFF. The DNA of the CDR3 is TGCAGTGCTAGAGACGAGGAAGCTTTCTTT. The V and J genes are TRBV20-1 and TRBJ1-1; D remains unclear. The CDR3 consists of 10 residues. V dropped 0 bases and J dropped 8 bases, with 4 bases sitting between them. Per the germline V gene, CDR1 is DFQATT and CDR2 is SNEGSKA (reference sequence).

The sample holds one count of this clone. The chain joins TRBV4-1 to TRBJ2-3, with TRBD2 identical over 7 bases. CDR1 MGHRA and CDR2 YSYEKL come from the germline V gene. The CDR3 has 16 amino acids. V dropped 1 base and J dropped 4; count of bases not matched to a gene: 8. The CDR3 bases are TGCGCCAGCAGCCAAGTAAACACGGGAGGCCCAGATACGCAGTATTTT. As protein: CASSQVNTGGPDTQYF.

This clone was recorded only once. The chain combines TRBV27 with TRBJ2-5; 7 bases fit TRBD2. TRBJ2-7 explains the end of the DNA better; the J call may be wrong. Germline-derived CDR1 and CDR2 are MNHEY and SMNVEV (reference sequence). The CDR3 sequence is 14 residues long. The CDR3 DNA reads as TGTGCCAGCAGTTCCGGACTAGTGTTCGACGAGCAGTACTTC. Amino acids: CASSSGLVFDEQYF.

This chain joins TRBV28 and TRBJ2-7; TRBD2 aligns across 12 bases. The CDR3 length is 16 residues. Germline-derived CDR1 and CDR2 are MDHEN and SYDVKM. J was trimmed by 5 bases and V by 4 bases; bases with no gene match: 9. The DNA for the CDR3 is TGTGCCAGCAGTTATCTCCCCCTAGCGGGAGGGCACGAGCAGTACTTC. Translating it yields CASSYLPLAGGHEQYF.

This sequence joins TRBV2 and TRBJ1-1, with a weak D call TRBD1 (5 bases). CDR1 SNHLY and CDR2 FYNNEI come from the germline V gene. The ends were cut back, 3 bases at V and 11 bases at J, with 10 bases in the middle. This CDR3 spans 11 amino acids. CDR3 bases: TGTGCCAGCAGTGAGGGGCGTAGGGCTTTCTTT. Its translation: CASSEGRRAFF.

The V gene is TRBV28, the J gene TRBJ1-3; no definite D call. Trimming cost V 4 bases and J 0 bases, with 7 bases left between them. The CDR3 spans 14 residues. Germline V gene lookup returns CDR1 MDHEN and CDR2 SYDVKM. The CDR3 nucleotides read TGTGCCAGCAGTTCCCCCAGCTCTGGAAACACCATATATTTT. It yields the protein CASSSPSSGNTIYF.

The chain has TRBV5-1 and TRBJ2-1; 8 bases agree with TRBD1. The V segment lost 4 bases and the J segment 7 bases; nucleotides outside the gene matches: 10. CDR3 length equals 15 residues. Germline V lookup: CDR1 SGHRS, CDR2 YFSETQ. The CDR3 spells CASSPGQGANNEQFF. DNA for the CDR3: TGCGCCAGCAGCCCCGGGCAGGGGGCAAATAATGAGCAGTTCTTC.

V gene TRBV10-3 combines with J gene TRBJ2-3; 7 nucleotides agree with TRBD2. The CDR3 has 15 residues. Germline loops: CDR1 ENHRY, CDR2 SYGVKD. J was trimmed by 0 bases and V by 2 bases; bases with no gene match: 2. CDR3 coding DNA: TGTGCCATCAGTGAGGTTAGCGGGAGCACAGATACGCAGTATTTT. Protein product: CAISEVSGSTDTQYF.

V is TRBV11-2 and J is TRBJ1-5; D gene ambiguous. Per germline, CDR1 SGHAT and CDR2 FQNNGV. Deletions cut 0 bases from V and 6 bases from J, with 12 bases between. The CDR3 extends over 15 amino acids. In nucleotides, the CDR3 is TGTGCCAGCAGCTTAGATTGGACTGAGCGTCAGCCCCAGCATTTT. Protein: CASSLDWTERQPQHF.

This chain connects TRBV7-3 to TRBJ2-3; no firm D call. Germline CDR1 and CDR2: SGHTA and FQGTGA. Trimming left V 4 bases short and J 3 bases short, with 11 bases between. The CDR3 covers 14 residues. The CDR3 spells CASSSHPGTDTQYF. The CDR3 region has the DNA TGTGCCAGCAGCTCGCATCCCGGGACAGATACGCAGTATTTT.